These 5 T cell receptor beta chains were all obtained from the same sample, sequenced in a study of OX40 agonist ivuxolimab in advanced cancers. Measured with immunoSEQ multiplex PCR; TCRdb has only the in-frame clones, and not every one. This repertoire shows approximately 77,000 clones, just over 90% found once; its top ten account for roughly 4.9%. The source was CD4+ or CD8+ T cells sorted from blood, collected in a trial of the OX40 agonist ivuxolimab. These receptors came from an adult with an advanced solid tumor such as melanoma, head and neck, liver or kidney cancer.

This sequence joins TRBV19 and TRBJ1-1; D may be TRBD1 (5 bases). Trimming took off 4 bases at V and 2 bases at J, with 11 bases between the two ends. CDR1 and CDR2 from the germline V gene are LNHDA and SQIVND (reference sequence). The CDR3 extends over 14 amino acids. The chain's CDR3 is CASSRAGTNTEAFF. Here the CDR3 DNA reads TGTGCCAGTAGTAGAGCCGGGACCAACACTGAAGCTTTCTTT.

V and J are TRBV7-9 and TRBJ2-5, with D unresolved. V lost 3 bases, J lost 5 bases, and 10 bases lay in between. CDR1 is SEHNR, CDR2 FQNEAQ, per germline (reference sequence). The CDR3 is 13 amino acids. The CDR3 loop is CASSLSHRETQYF. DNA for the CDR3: TGTGCCAGCAGCTTGTCCCACCGGGAGACCCAGTACTTC.

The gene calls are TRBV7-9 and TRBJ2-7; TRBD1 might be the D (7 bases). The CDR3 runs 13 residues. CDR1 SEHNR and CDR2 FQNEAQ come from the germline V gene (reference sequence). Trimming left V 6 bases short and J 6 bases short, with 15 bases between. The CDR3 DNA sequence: TGTGCCAGCAGACCACTAGCAGGGGGCGAGCAGTACTTC. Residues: CASRPLAGGEQYF.

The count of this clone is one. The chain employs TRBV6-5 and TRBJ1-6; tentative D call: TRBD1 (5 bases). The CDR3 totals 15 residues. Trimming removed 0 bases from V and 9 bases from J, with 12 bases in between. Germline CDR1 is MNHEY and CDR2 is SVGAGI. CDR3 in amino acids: CASSYSGTTGSPLHF. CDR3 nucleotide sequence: TGTGCCAGCAGTTACTCGGGGACCACGGGTTCACCCCTCCACTTT.

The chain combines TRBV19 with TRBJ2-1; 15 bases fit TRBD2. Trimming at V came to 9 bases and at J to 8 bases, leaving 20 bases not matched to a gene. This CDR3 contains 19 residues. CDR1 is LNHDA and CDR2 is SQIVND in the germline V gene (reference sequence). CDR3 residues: CARAVQVRTSGRGSDEQFF. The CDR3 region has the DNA TGTGCCAGAGCAGTTCAAGTCCGGACTAGCGGGAGGGGGTCAGATGAGCAGTTCTTC.